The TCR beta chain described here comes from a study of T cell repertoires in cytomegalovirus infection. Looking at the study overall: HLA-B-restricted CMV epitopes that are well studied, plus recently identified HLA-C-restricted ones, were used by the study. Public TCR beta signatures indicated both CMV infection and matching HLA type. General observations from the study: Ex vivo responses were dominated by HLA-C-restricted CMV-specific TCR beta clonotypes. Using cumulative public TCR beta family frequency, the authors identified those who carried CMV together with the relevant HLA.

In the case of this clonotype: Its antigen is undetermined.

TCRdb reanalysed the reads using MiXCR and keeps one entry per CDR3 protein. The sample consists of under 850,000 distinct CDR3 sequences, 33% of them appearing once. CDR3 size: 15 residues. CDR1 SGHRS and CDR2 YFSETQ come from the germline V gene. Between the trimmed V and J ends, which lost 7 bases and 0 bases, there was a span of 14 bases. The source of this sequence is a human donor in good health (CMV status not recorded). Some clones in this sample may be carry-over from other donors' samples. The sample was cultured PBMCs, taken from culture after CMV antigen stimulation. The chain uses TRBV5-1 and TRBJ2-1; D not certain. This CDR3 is CASRSMESSYNEQFF. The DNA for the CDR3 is TGCGCCAGCCGCAGTATGGAGAGCTCCTACAATGAGCAGTTCTTC.